This T cell receptor (beta chain) was recovered during a study of OX40 agonist ivuxolimab in advanced cancers. Across the whole study: The eligibility criteria allowed prior anti-PD-1, anti-PD-L1 or anti-CTLA-4 therapy, and about 40% had some. Partial responses, seen in three patients, involved one hepatocellular carcinoma and two cutaneous melanomas.

This clone was seen a few times. Trimming stripped 4 bases from V and 6 bases from J, with 9 bases between. The germline V gene has CDR1 SGHTA and CDR2 FQGTGA. This CDR3 has 12 residues. Sequenced by immunoSEQ multiplex PCR; TCRdb stores in-frame clones only, minus some. Of about 80,000 clones in the sample, 90% to 95% were seen once. This TCR derives from an adult with an advanced solid tumor such as melanoma, head and neck, liver or kidney cancer. The rearrangement joins TRBV7-3 to TRBJ1-2; D is unresolved. The specimen comprised CD4+ or CD8+ T cells sorted from blood, sampled in a trial of the OX40 agonist ivuxolimab. The CDR3 region is CASSSQTDGYTF. The CDR3 region has the DNA TGTGCCAGCAGCTCCCAAACGGATGGCTACACCTTC.